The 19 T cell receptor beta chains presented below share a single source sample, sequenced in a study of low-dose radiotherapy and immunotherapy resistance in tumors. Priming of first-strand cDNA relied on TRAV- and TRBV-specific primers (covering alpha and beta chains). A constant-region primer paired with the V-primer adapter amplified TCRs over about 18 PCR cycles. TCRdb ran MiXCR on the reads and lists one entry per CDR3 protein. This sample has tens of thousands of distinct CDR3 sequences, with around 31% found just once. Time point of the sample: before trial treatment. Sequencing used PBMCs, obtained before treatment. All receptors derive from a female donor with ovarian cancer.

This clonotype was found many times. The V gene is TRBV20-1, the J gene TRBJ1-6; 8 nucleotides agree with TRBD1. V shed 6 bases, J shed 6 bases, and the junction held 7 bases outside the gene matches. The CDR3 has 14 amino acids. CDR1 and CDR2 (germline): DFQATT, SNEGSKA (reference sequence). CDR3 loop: CSASRDRINSPLHF. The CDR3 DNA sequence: TGCAGTGCCTCTCGGGACAGGATTAATTCACCCCTCCACTTT.

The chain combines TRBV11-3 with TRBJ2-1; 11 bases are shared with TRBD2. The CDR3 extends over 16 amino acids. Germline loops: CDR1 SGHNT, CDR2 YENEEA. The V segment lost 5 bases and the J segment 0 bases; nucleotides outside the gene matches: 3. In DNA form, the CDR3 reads TGTGCCAGCAGCCCGACTAGCGGGGTCTCCTACAATGAGCAGTTCTTC. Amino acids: CASSPTSGVSYNEQFF.

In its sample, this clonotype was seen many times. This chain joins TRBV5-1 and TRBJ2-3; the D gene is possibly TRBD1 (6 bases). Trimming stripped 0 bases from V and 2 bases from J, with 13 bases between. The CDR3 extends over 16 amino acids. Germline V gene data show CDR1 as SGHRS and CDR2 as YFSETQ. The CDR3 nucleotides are TGCGCCAGCAGCTTGGAGGGGGTCGATAACACAGATACGCAGTATTTT. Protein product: CASSLEGVDNTDTQYF.

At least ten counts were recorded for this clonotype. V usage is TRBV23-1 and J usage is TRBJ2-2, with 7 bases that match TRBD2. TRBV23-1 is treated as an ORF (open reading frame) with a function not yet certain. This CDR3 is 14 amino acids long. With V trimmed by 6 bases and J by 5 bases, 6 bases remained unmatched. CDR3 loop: CASSQAGGTGELFF. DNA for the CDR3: TGCGCCAGCAGCCAGGCCGGGGGGACCGGGGAGCTGTTTTTT.

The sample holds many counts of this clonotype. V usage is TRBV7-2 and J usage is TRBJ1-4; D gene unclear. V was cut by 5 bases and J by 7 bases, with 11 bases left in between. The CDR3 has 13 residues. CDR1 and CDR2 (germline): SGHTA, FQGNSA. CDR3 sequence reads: CASSLGIGEKLFF. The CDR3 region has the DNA TGTGCCAGCAGCCTGGGAATCGGTGAAAAACTGTTTTTT.

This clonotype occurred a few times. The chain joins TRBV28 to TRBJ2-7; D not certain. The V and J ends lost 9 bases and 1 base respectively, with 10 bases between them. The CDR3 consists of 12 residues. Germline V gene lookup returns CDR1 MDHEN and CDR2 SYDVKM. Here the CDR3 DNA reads TGTGCCAGTTCCACGGGTTCCTACGAGCAGTACTTC. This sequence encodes CASSTGSYEQYF.

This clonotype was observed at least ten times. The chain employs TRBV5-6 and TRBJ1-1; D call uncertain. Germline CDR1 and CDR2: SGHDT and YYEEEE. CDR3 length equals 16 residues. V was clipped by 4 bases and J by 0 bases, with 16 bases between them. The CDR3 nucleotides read TGTGCCAGCAGCCTGCCCGGGAGGCGACTGAACACTGAAGCTTTCTTT. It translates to CASSLPGRRLNTEAFF.

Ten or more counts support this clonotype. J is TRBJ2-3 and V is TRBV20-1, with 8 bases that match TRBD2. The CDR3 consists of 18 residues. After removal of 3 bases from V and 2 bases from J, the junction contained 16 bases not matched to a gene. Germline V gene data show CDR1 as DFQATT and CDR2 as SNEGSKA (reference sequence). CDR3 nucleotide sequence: TGCAGTGCTAGCGGGGTAGTTAGGAGCGGGAGCAACACAGATACGCAGTATTTT. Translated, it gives CSASGVVRSGSNTDTQYF.

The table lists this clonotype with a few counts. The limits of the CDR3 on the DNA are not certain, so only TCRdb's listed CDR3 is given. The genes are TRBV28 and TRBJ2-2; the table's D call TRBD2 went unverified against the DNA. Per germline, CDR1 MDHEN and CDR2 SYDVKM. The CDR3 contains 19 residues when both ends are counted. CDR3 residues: CASSYPTSGGANTGELFFF.

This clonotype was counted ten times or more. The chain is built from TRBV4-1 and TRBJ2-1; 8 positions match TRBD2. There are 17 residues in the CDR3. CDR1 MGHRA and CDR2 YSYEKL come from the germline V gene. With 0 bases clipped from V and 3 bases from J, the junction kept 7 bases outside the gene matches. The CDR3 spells CASSQEVASGGYNEQFF. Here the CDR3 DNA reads TGCGCCAGCAGCCAAGAGGTGGCGAGCGGGGGCTACAATGAGCAGTTCTTC.

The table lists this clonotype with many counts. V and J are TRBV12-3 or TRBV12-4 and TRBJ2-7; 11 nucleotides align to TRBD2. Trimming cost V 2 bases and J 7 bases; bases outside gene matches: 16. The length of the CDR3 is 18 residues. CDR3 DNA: TGTGCCAGCAGTTTAACAATCTCTCCTAGCGGGGGGACCTGGGAGCAGTACTTC. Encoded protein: CASSLTISPSGGTWEQYF.

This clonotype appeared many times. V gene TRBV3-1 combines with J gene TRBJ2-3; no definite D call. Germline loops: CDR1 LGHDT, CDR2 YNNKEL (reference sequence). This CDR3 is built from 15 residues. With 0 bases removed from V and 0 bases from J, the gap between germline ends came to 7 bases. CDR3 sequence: CASSQDGSSTDTQYF. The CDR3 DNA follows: TGTGCCAGCAGCCAAGATGGAAGCAGCACAGATACGCAGTATTTT.

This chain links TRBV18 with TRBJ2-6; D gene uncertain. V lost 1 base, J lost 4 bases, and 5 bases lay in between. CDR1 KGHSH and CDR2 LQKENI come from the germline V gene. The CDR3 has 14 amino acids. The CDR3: CASSPLSGANVLTF. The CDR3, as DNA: TGTGCCAGCTCACCACTTTCCGGGGCCAACGTCCTGACTTTC. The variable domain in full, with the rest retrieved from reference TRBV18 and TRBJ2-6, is NAGVMQNPRHLVRRRGQEARLRCSPMKGHSHVYWYRQLPEEGLKFMVYLQKENIIDESGMPKERFSAEFPKEGPSILRIQQVVRGDSAAYFCASSPLSGANVLTFGAGSRLTVL.

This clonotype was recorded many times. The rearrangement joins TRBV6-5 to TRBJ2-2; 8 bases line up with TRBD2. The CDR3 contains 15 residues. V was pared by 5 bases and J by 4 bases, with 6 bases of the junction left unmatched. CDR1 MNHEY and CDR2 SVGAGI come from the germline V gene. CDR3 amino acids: CASSPPGGGTGELFF. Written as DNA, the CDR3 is TGTGCCAGCAGTCCACCGGGGGGGGGCACCGGGGAGCTGTTTTTT.

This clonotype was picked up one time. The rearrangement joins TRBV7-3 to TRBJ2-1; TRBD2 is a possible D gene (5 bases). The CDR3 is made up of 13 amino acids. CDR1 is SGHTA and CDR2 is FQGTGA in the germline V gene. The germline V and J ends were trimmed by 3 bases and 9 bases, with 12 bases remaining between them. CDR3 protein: CASSFLREGEQFF. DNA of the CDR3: TGTGCCAGCAGCTTCTTGAGGGAAGGTGAGCAGTTCTTC.

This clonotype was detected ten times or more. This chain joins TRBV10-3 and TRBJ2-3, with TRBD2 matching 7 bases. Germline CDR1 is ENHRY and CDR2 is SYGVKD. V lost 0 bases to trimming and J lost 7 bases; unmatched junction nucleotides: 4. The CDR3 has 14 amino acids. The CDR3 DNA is TGTGCCATCAGTGAGTCGACCGGGGGGTATACGCAGTATTTT. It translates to CAISESTGGYTQYF.

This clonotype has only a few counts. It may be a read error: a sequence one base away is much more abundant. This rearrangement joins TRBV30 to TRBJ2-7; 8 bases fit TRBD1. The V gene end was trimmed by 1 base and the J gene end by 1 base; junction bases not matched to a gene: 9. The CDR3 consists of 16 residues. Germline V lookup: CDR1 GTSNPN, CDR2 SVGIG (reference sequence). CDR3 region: CAWSAPGRGRSYEQYF. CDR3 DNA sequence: TGTGCCTGGAGTGCACCAGGCAGGGGGCGATCCTACGAGCAGTACTTC.

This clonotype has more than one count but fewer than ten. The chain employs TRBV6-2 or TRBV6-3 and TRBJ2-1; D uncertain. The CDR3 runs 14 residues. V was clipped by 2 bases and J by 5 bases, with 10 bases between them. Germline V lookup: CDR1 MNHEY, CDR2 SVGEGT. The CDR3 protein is CASSYNIRNNEQFF. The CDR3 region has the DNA TGTGCCAGCAGTTACAATATACGGAACAATGAGCAGTTCTTC.

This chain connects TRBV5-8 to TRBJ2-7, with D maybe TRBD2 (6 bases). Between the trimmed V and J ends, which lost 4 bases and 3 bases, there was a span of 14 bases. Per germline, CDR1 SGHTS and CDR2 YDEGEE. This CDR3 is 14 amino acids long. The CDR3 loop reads CASSPAGKGYEQYF. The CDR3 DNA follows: TGTGCCAGCAGCCCGGCGGGGAAAGGCTACGAGCAGTACTTC. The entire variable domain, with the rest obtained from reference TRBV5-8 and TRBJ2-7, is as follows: EAGVTQSPTHLIKTRGQQATLRCSPISGHTSVYWYQQALGLGLQFLLWYDEGEERNRGNFPPRFSGRQFPNYSSELNVNALELEDSALYLCASSPAGKGYEQYFGPGTRLTVT.